In this sample, the clone carrying this T cell receptor beta chain turned up many times. This entry is derived from a study of identical twins. The CDR3 consists of 11 residues. Trimming cost V 5 bases and J 5 bases, with 6 bases left between them. Template switching added a universal primer site, and cDNA bore unique molecular identifiers. One entry per CDR3 protein, called by TCRdb with MiXCR from the 5' RACE reads. Of under 900,000 distinct CDR3 sequences in the sample, roughly 20% were seen once. This same sample was also part of a study on T cells expressing NK-cell markers.

Material for sequencing was PBMCs. The rearrangement joins TRBV12-3 or TRBV12-4 to TRBJ2-5; D not resolved. The clonotype comes from a woman under 30 in good health. The CDR3 DNA reads as TGTGCCAGCAGTCAAAGCGAGACCCAGTACTTC. Amino acids: CASSQSETQYF.